This TCR beta chain was sequenced for a study of T cells after yellow fever vaccination. Overall study findings and caveats: A secondary response was less intense yet reached its peak sooner, at day 5 versus 15. Reappearing after the booster were most of the clones from primary vaccination (around 95% CD4, about 87% CD8).

The CDR3 is 14 residues long. Trimming left V 6 bases short and J 6 bases short, with 12 bases between. Germline V gene lookup returns CDR1 SNHLY and CDR2 FYNNEI. One entry per CDR3 protein results from TCRdb running MiXCR on the 5' RACE reads. The repertoire holds hundreds of thousands of distinct CDR3 sequences, with 9% to 15% as singletons. In the case of this clonotype: Its antigen is not identified.

This receptor was taken from a man between 25 and 39 years old who received the YFV17D yellow fever vaccine. The chain combines TRBV2 with TRBJ1-6, with D unclear. Sequencing used PBMCs, obtained on the day of the yellow fever booster vaccination. The CDR3 loop reads CASRERRGNSPLHF. DNA for the CDR3: TGTGCCAGCAGGGAAAGACGGGGTAATTCACCCCTCCACTTT.